The rows below give T cell receptor beta chains drawn from one sample of a study of early T cells in non-severe SARS-CoV-2 infection. TCRdb ran MiXCR on the 5' RACE reads and lists one entry per CDR3 protein. The sample shows about 50,000 distinct CDR3 sequences, approximately 9.4% of them seen only once. The sequencing sample was made of whole blood. The receptors stem from an adult who was a healthcare worker with PCR-confirmed SARS-CoV-2 infection or an uninfected control (not recorded which). CDR3s include the opening cysteine and the closing phenylalanine or tryptophan. Each record gives: J gene, D gene, CDR3 length, V gene, clone size, CDR3 protein, CDR3 DNA. A D gene is named only where the DNA matches it firmly. Clone size is stated in some rows and not others, as once, few, many or a class when expanded.

J: TRBJ2-3; D: TRBD2; length: 15; V: TRBV28; size: .; CDR3: CASSLGGRGTDTQYF; DNA: TGTGCCAGCAGTTTAGGCGGGAGGGGGACAGATACGCAGTATTTT
J: TRBJ2-1; D: TRBD2; length: 13; V: TRBV28; size: many; CDR3: CASSLSSTSRPLF; DNA: TGTGCCAGCAGTTTATCTTCGACTAGCCGGCCGCTCTTC
J: TRBJ2-1; D: TRBD2; length: 14; V: TRBV12-3/TRBV12-4; size: .; CDR3: CASTLKAGANEQFF; DNA: TGTGCCAGCACCCTGAAGGCGGGAGCCAATGAGCAGTTCTTC
J: TRBJ2-3; D: .; length: 15; V: TRBV30; size: few; CDR3: CAWARGTSSTDTQYF; DNA: TGTGCCTGGGCAAGAGGGACATCTAGCACAGATACGCAGTATTTT
J: TRBJ1-2; D: .; length: 13; V: TRBV29-1; size: many; CDR3: CSVTLQGNYGYTF; DNA: TGCAGCGTGACCCTACAGGGAAACTATGGCTACACCTTC
J: TRBJ2-1; D: .; length: 11; V: TRBV30; size: .; CDR3: CAWTKQTEQFF; DNA: TGTGCCTGGACCAAACAAACCGAGCAGTTCTTC
J: TRBJ2-3; D: TRBD2; length: 15; V: TRBV7-3; size: many; CDR3: CASSITSGTSDTQYF; DNA: TGTGCCAGCAGCATTACTAGCGGGACATCAGATACGCAGTATTTT
J: TRBJ1-4; D: .; length: 13; V: TRBV18; size: many; CDR3: CASSPRQDEKLFF; DNA: TGTGCCAGCTCACCTCGACAGGATGAAAAACTGTTTTTT
J: TRBJ2-1; D: TRBD2; length: 15; V: TRBV28; size: many; CDR3: CASSLTSGRAGEQFF; DNA: TGTGCCAGCTCCCTGACTAGCGGGAGGGCGGGTGAGCAGTTCTTC
J: TRBJ2-4; D: .; length: 12; V: TRBV6-2/TRBV6-3; size: few; CDR3: CASSYVWNIQYF; DNA: TGTGCCAGCAGTTACGTATGGAACATTCAGTACTTC
J: TRBJ1-1; D: TRBD1; length: 15; V: TRBV5-1; size: few; CDR3: CASSPDREKNTEAFF; DNA: TGCGCCAGCAGCCCGGACAGGGAAAAAAACACTGAAGCTTTCTTT
J: TRBJ1-1; D: .; length: 15; V: TRBV7-3; size: .; CDR3: CASSLTNSVNTEAFF; DNA: TGTGCCAGCAGCTTAACGAACAGTGTGAACACTGAAGCTTTCTTT
J: TRBJ2-2; D: .; length: 15; V: TRBV27; size: many; CDR3: CASSLGLAGTGELFF; DNA: TGTGCCAGCAGTTTAGGCCTAGCAGGGACCGGGGAGCTGTTTTTT
J: TRBJ2-5; D: TRBD2; length: 14; V: TRBV20-1; size: .; CDR3: CSAETSGLQETQYF; DNA: TGCAGTGCGGAGACTAGCGGCTTACAAGAGACCCAGTACTTC
J: TRBJ1-1; D: .; length: 13; V: TRBV30; size: .; CDR3: CAYHPQGVTEAFF; DNA: TGTGCCTACCACCCCCAGGGCGTTACTGAAGCTTTCTTT
J: TRBJ2-7; D: .; length: 14; V: TRBV4-1; size: many; CDR3: CASSPRDGYYEQYF; DNA: TGCGCCAGCAGCCCCCGGGACGGGTACTACGAGCAGTACTTC
J: TRBJ1-5; D: .; length: 13; V: TRBV5-6; size: many; CDR3: CASSLGRISSQHF; DNA: TGTGCCAGCAGCTTAGGACGGATATCGTCCCAGCATTTT
J: TRBJ2-3; D: TRBD2; length: 14; V: TRBV12-3/TRBV12-4; size: many; CDR3: CASSSLAGADTQYF; DNA: TGTGCCAGCAGTTCACTAGCGGGGGCAGATACGCAGTATTTT
J: TRBJ2-5; D: .; length: 16; V: TRBV7-2; size: .; CDR3: CASSRTSGTGGETQYF; DNA: TGTGCCAGCAGCCGGACTAGCGGGACAGGGGGAGAGACCCAGTACTTC
J: TRBJ2-5; D: TRBD2; length: 15; V: TRBV7-9; size: many; CDR3: CASRSGTSGRETQYF; DNA: TGTGCCAGCAGGTCCGGGACTAGCGGGAGAGAGACCCAGTACTTC
J: TRBJ2-1; D: .; length: 14; V: TRBV12-3/TRBV12-4; size: many; CDR3: CASSSANYQNEQFF; DNA: TGTGCCAGCTCTAGCGCGAATTACCAGAATGAGCAGTTCTTC
J: TRBJ2-3; D: TRBD2; length: 18; V: TRBV12-3/TRBV12-4; size: few; CDR3: CASSLLAGGGLGTDTQYF; DNA: TGTGCCAGCAGTTTACTAGCGGGAGGAGGCTTGGGCACAGATACGCAGTATTTT
J: TRBJ2-3; D: TRBD2; length: 14; V: TRBV7-3; size: many; CDR3: CASSPTGGTDTQYF; DNA: TGTGCCAGCAGTCCCACGGGGGGGACAGATACGCAGTATTTT
J: TRBJ2-7; D: .; length: 11; V: TRBV6-2/TRBV6-3; size: many; CDR3: CASSSRSGLSF; DNA: TGTGCCAGCAGCTCCAGAAGCGGGCTATCCTTC
J: TRBJ2-7; D: TRBD1; length: 14; V: TRBV28; size: .; CDR3: CASSFDRGRNEQYF; DNA: TGTGCCAGCAGTTTTGACAGGGGTAGGAACGAGCAGTACTTC
J: TRBJ2-4; D: TRBD1; length: 16; V: TRBV7-2; size: many; CDR3: CASSPGGAGAKNIQYF; DNA: TGTGCCAGCAGCCCAGGGGGAGCAGGGGCCAAAAACATTCAGTACTTC
J: TRBJ1-5; D: .; length: 14; V: TRBV21-1; size: many; CDR3: CASSDRGCNQPQHF; DNA: TGTGCCAGCAGCGACAGGGGATGCAATCAGCCCCAGCATTTT
J: TRBJ2-1; D: .; length: 18; V: TRBV4-1; size: many; CDR3: CASSQDGTTVYSYNEQFF; DNA: TGCGCCAGCAGCCAAGACGGAACAACGGTCTACTCTTACAATGAGCAGTTCTTC
J: TRBJ1-1; D: .; length: 14; V: TRBV6-5; size: once; CDR3: CASSPGQSATEAFF; DNA: TGTGCCAGCAGTCCTGGACAATCTGCCACTGAAGCTTTCTTT
J: TRBJ2-5; D: TRBD2; length: 16; V: TRBV12-3/TRBV12-4; size: few; CDR3: CASSQKGGNLGQTQYF; DNA: TGTGCCAGCAGTCAAAAGGGAGGGAACTTAGGGCAGACCCAGTACTTC
J: TRBJ1-1; D: .; length: 13; V: TRBV11-2; size: few; CDR3: CASSLTPLTEAFF; DNA: TGTGCCAGCAGCTTAACACCGCTCACTGAAGCTTTCTTT
J: TRBJ2-5; D: .; length: 15; V: TRBV19; size: few; CDR3: CASSIRAGKQETQYF; DNA: TGTGCCAGTAGTATACGGGCAGGAAAACAAGAGACCCAGTACTTC
J: TRBJ2-2; D: TRBD1; length: 15; V: TRBV12-3/TRBV12-4; size: many; CDR3: CASSLVQGVLRELFF; DNA: TGTGCCAGCAGTTTGGTGCAGGGGGTCTTAAGGGAGCTGTTTTTT
J: TRBJ2-7; D: .; length: 13; V: TRBV7-2; size: many; CDR3: CASSRGGAYEQYF; DNA: TGTGCCAGCAGCCGTGGAGGGGCCTACGAGCAGTACTTC
J: TRBJ1-1; D: .; length: 11; V: TRBV28; size: many; CDR3: CASEGVTEAFF; DNA: TGTGCCAGCGAGGGGGTTACTGAAGCTTTCTTT
J: TRBJ1-1; D: TRBD1; length: 16; V: TRBV5-1; size: .; CDR3: CASSLETGGLSTEAFF; DNA: TGCGCCAGCAGCTTGGAAACAGGGGGCTTGAGCACTGAAGCTTTCTTT
J: TRBJ2-7; D: .; length: 13; V: TRBV5-4; size: many; CDR3: CASSAGPRGEQYF; DNA: TGTGCCAGCAGCGCCGGGCCGCGGGGCGAGCAGTACTTC
J: TRBJ1-4; D: .; length: 16; V: TRBV6-2/TRBV6-3; size: few; CDR3: CASSYSSGGRAEKLFF; DNA: TGTGCCAGCAGTTACTCATCGGGGGGGCGCGCTGAAAAACTGTTTTTT
J: TRBJ1-5; D: TRBD1; length: 14; V: TRBV24-1; size: .; CDR3: CATRDRGLGQPQHF; DNA: TGTGCCACCCGGGACAGGGGGCTTGGGCAGCCCCAGCATTTT
J: TRBJ2-3; D: .; length: 14; V: TRBV6-2/TRBV6-3; size: many; CDR3: CASSLSGPRGTQYF; DNA: TGTGCCAGCAGTCTCTCCGGCCCCCGAGGGACGCAGTATTTT
J: TRBJ1-2; D: TRBD1; length: 13; V: TRBV11-3; size: few; CDR3: CASSLSGGGGYTF; DNA: TGTGCCAGCAGCTTATCAGGGGGCGGTGGCTACACCTTC
J: TRBJ1-1; D: TRBD1; length: 16; V: TRBV5-1; size: many; CDR3: CASSVGQGAGNTEAFF; DNA: TGCGCCAGCAGCGTCGGACAGGGGGCCGGGAACACTGAAGCTTTCTTT
J: TRBJ2-1; D: .; length: 16; V: TRBV14; size: few; CDR3: CASSQVGWSSYNEQFF; DNA: TGTGCCAGCAGCCAAGTGGGGTGGAGCTCCTACAATGAGCAGTTCTTC
J: TRBJ2-7; D: TRBD1; length: 15; V: TRBV27; size: many; CDR3: CASALNRDSAYEQYF; DNA: TGTGCCAGCGCGCTAAATCGGGACAGCGCCTACGAGCAGTACTTC
J: TRBJ2-2; D: .; length: 12; V: TRBV29-1; size: .; CDR3: CSAQGFTGELFF; DNA: TGCAGCGCGCAGGGGTTCACCGGGGAGCTGTTTTTT
J: TRBJ2-1; D: TRBD2; length: 16; V: TRBV2; size: few; CDR3: CAIGGGLASSYNEQFF; DNA: TGTGCCATCGGGGGGGGCCTAGCGAGCTCCTACAATGAGCAGTTCTTC
J: TRBJ2-3; D: TRBD1; length: 15; V: TRBV28; size: .; CDR3: CASSLTGASTDTQYF; DNA: TGTGCCAGCAGTTTGACAGGGGCAAGCACAGATACGCAGTATTTT
J: TRBJ2-7; D: TRBD2; length: 14; V: TRBV5-6; size: .; CDR3: CASSRLAGNYEQYF; DNA: TGTGCCAGCAGCCGTCTAGCGGGGAACTACGAGCAGTACTTC
J: TRBJ1-1; D: .; length: 13; V: TRBV6-5; size: few; CDR3: CASMWRGGTEAFF; DNA: TGTGCCAGCATGTGGAGGGGGGGAACTGAAGCTTTCTTT
J: TRBJ2-4; D: .; length: 17; V: TRBV6-5; size: .; CDR3: CASSYLREGAAKNIQYF; DNA: TGTGCCAGCAGTTACTTGAGGGAAGGCGCCGCCAAAAACATTCAGTACTTC
J: TRBJ1-3; D: .; length: 14; V: TRBV9; size: many; CDR3: CASSVEDTGNTIYF; DNA: TGTGCCAGCAGCGTGGAGGATACTGGAAACACCATATATTTT
J: TRBJ2-7; D: .; length: 15; V: TRBV7-6; size: many; CDR3: CASSLAWAGSYEQYF; DNA: TGTGCCAGCAGCTTAGCGTGGGCGGGAAGCTACGAGCAGTACTTC